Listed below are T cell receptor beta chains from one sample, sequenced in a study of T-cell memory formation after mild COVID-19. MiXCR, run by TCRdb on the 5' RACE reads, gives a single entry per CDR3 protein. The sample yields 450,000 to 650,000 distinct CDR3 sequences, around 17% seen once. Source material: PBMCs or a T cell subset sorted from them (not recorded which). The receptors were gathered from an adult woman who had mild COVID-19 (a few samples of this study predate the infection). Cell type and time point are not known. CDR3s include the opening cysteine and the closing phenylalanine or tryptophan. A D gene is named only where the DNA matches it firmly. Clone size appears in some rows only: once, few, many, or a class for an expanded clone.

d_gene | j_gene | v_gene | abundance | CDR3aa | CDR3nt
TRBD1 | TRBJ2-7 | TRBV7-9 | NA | CASSLGQGTTYEQYF | TGTGCCAGCAGCTTAGGACAGGGGACGACCTACGAGCAGTACTTC
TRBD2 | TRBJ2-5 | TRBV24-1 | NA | CATSSSGPQETQYF | TGTGCCACCAGTTCTAGCGGGCCTCAAGAGACCCAGTACTTC
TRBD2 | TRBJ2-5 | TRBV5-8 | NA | CASSLGVVAGGEETQYF | TGTGCCAGCAGCTTGGGAGTGGTAGCGGGAGGAGAAGAGACCCAGTACTTC
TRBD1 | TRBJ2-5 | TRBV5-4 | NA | CASSSGQGILETQYF | TGTGCCAGCAGCTCGGGACAGGGAATTTTGGAGACCCAGTACTTC
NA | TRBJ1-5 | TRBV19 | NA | CASSISGTLSNQPQHF | TGTGCCAGTAGTATCTCTGGGACACTTAGCAATCAGCCCCAGCATTTT
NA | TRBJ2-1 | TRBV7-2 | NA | CASSSRGGISGNGEQFF | TGTGCCAGCAGTTCCCGAGGGGGAATATCGGGAAACGGTGAGCAGTTCTTC
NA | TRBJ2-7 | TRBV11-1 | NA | CASSRGLVGSYEQYF | TGTGCCAGCAGCCGAGGCCTAGTAGGATCCTACGAGCAGTACTTC
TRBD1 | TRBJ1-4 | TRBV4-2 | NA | CASSLSAPGGGQNEKLFF | TGTGCCAGCAGCCTCTCAGCCCCAGGGGGTGGGCAGAATGAAAAACTGTTTTTT
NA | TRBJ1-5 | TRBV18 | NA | CASSHDSNQPQHF | TGTGCCAGCTCACACGATAGCAATCAGCCCCAGCATTTT
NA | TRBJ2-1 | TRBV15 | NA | CATSREQGVPNEQFF | TGTGCCACCAGCAGAGAACAGGGTGTCCCCAATGAGCAGTTCTTC
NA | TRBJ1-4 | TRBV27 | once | CASSGDREKLFF | TGTGCCAGCAGCGGCGACAGGGAAAAACTGTTTTTT
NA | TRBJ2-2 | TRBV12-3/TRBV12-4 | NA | CASNPPGGGAPGELFF | TGTGCCAGCAACCCCCCAGGAGGGGGGGCCCCCGGGGAGCTGTTTTTT
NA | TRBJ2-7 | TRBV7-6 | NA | CASSLARRGRGYEQYF | TGTGCCAGCAGCTTAGCGCGACGGGGGAGGGGGTACGAGCAGTACTTC
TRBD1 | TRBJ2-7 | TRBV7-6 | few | CASSSPGQGPYEQYF | TGTGCCAGCAGCTCGCCGGGACAGGGTCCCTACGAGCAGTACTTC
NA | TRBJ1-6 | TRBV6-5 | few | CASSYEYNSPLHF | TGTGCCAGCAGTTACGAGTATAATTCACCCCTCCACTTT
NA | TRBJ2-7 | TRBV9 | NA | CASSVAQGREQYF | TGTGCCAGCAGCGTAGCTCAGGGTCGCGAGCAGTACTTC
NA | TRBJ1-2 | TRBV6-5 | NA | CASSYGETGGYTF | TGTGCCAGCAGTTACGGGGAGACGGGTGGCTACACCTTC
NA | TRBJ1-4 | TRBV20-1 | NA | CSAPNRERGEKLFF | TGCAGTGCCCCCAACAGGGAACGGGGTGAAAAACTGTTTTTT
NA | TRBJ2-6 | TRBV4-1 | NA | CASSRATGSSGANVLTF | TGCGCCAGCAGCCGCGCGACAGGCAGCTCTGGGGCCAACGTCCTGACTTTC
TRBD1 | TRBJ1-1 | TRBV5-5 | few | CASTNGDREDHTEAFF | TGTGCCAGCACCAATGGGGACAGGGAGGATCACACTGAAGCTTTCTTT
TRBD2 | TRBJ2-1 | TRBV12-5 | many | CASGFSSGRTSEQFF | TGTGCTAGTGGTTTCTCTAGCGGGAGGACTTCCGAGCAGTTCTTC
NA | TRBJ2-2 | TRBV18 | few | CASSPPAGLGDTGELFF | TGTGCCAGCTCACCACCGGCAGGCCTTGGGGACACCGGGGAGCTGTTTTTT
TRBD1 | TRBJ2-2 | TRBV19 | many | CASSSTGVNTGELFF | TGTGCCAGTAGTTCAACAGGGGTGAACACCGGGGAGCTGTTTTTT
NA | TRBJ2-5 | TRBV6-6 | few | CASRVRGASLETQYF | TGTGCCAGCCGGGTTAGAGGAGCTAGTTTAGAGACCCAGTACTTC
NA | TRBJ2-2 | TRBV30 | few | CAWMAGRLTGELFF | TGTGCCTGGATGGCGGGACGTTTGACCGGGGAGCTGTTTTTT
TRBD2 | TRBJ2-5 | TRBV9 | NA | CASSVGPAGGTETQYF | TGTGCCAGCAGCGTAGGTCCAGCGGGGGGTACCGAGACCCAGTACTTC
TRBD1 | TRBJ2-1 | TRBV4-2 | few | CASSSSWAGRGYNEQFF | TGTGCCAGCAGCTCAAGCTGGGCGGGCAGGGGGTACAATGAGCAGTTCTTC
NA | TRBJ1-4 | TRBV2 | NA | CASSERAIATNEKLFF | TGTGCCAGCAGTGAAAGGGCGATTGCAACTAATGAAAAACTGTTTTTT
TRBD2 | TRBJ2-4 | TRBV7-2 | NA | CASSPPLGLAGGLAKNIQYF | TGTGCCAGCAGCCCACCCCTGGGACTAGCGGGAGGACTAGCCAAAAACATTCAGTACTTC
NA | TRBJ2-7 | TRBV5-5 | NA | CASSLADREQQYF | TGTGCCAGCAGCTTGGCGGATAGGGAACAGCAGTACTTC
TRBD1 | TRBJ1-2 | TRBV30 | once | CAWREGQGYGYTF | TGTGCCTGGAGAGAGGGACAGGGGTATGGCTACACCTTC
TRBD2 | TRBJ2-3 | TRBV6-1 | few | CASSPGLASTHTQYF | TGTGCCAGCAGCCCGGGACTAGCTTCCACTCATACGCAGTATTTT
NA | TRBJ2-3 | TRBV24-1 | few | CATSDRMGGVTQYF | TGTGCCACCAGTGATCGCATGGGGGGAGTCACGCAGTATTTT
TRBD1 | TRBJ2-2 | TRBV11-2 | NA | CASSYLTGGSGELFF | TGTGCCAGCAGCTACCTGACAGGGGGCAGCGGGGAGCTGTTTTTT
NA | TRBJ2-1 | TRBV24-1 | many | CATSDPHSSYNEQFF | TGTGCCACCAGTGACCCCCACAGCTCCTACAATGAGCAGTTCTTC